This TCR beta chain was found in a study of beta chain features in type 1 diabetes. Overall study: Age, gender and cell yields were similar between patients and healthy donors. General study results and limits: Moderate yet significant TCRB CDR3 shortening was seen in Type 1 diabetes patients in all four CD4+ subsets. An over-representation of cells with high TCR expression could result from cDNA sequencing.

With regard to this clone: Its matching antigen is unknown.

Reverse transcribing all isolated RNA meant expressed TCRB transcripts were sequenced. Some clones are missing from TCRdb's copy, which holds only in-frame ones; the method was immunoSEQ multiplex PCR. Here the sample spans 300,000 or so clones, approximately 12% being singletons. CDR1 is SGHVS and CDR2 is FQNEAQ in the germline V gene. V was shortened by 3 bases and J by 2 bases, with 8 bases between the two germline ends. The CDR3 is 13 amino acids. The chain employs TRBV7-8 and TRBJ2-7, with D perhaps TRBD1 (6 bases). Sequenced sample: naive CD4+ T cells from blood. The TCR was taken from a woman younger than 35 with type 1 diabetes. Here the CDR3 DNA reads TGTGCCAGCAGCTTGGACAGAGCCTACGAGCAGTACTTC. Its protein is CASSLDRAYEQYF.